A single sample is the source of the 8 T cell receptor beta chains below, sequenced in a study of blood T cell repertoires in COVID-19. Method: immunoSEQ multiplex PCR; TCRdb's copy keeps in-frame clones and lacks some. The sample has roughly 200,000 clones; approximately 80% are singletons. The sequencing sample was made of peripheral blood. These receptors originate from a woman in her thirties or forties with COVID-19, enrolled during active disease.

The V call is TRBV6-6, the J call TRBJ2-1, with 8 nucleotides matching TRBD1. The CDR3 has 15 residues. Looked up from germline, CDR1 is MNHNY and CDR2 is SVGAGI (reference sequence). The V gene end was trimmed by 5 bases and the J gene end by 0 bases; junction bases not matched to a gene: 3. CDR3 region: CASSNRGSSYNEQFF. The DNA for the CDR3 is TGTGCCAGCAGTAACAGGGGGAGCTCCTACAATGAGCAGTTCTTC.

This chain connects TRBV15 to TRBJ2-3; 10 nucleotides agree with TRBD1. J gave up 6 bases and V 0 bases, and 9 bases lay outside the gene matches. CDR1 is LNHNV and CDR2 is YYDKDF in the germline V gene (reference sequence). CDR3 length equals 17 residues. The CDR3 sequence is CATSRDRGTGETDTQYF. The DNA for the CDR3 is TGTGCCACCAGCAGAGATCGGGGGACAGGGGAAACGGATACGCAGTATTTT.

Many counts were recorded for this clone. V is TRBV19 and J is TRBJ1-2; unclear D gene. The CDR3 consists of 11 residues. The germline gives CDR1 LNHDA, CDR2 SQIVND (reference sequence). The ends were cut back, 10 bases at V and 8 bases at J, with 14 bases in the middle. CDR3 DNA sequence: TGTGCCATAGGACCTGCGGGGGGCTACACCTTC. Residues: CAIGPAGGYTF.

The chain recombines TRBV27 with TRBJ2-7; 9 nucleotides line up with TRBD1. The junction had 5 bases not matched to a gene; V was cut back by 6 bases and J by 5 bases. Germline lookup yields CDR1 MNHEY and CDR2 SMNVEV (reference sequence). The CDR3 sequence is 13 residues long. The CDR3 is CASRGQGLHEQYF. In nucleotides, the CDR3 is TGTGCCAGCAGAGGACAGGGGTTGCACGAGCAGTACTTC.

CDR3 DNA: TGTGCCAGCATTCGACTAGCGGGAGGAAGTGATGAGCAGTTCTTC. This gives the protein CASIRLAGGSDEQFF. This sequence joins TRBV2 and TRBJ2-1; 13 nucleotides match TRBD2. CDR3 length equals 15 residues. V dropped 7 bases and J dropped 8; count of bases not matched to a gene: 8. Germline lookup yields CDR1 SNHLY and CDR2 FYNNEI.

The chain joins TRBV28 to TRBJ2-3, with TRBD2 matching 8 bases. J lost 0 bases, V lost 4 bases, and 6 bases had no gene match. The CDR3 is made up of 16 amino acids. The germline V gene has CDR1 MDHEN and CDR2 SYDVKM. The CDR3 region is CASSSILAESTDTQYF. CDR3 in DNA: TGTGCCAGCAGTTCGATACTAGCGGAAAGCACAGATACGCAGTATTTT. Full variable domain (missing parts from reference TRBV28 and TRBJ2-3): DVKVTQSSRYLVKRTGEKVFLECVQDMDHENMFWYRQDPGLGLRLIYFSYDVKMKEKGDIPEGYSVSREKKERFSLILESASTNQTSMYLCASSSILAESTDTQYFGPGTRLTVL.

The genes are TRBV30 and TRBJ2-1; D not certain. This CDR3 is 14 amino acids long. Germline CDR1 reads GTSNPN; CDR2 reads SVGIG (reference sequence). The V and J ends lost 2 bases and 6 bases respectively, with 14 bases between them. The CDR3 coding sequence is TGTGCCTGGAGTTTGTCAGTGTTTCTCAATGAGCAGTTCTTC. This codes for CAWSLSVFLNEQFF.

V usage is TRBV20-1 and J usage is TRBJ1-1; tentatively, D is TRBD1 (6 bases). This CDR3 has 13 amino acids. Trimming cost V 3 bases and J 4 bases, with 12 bases left between them. The germline V gene encodes CDR1 DFQATT and CDR2 SNEGSKA (reference sequence). The CDR3 coding sequence is TGCAGTGCTAGTTCAGGGGAAGTCACTGAAGCTTTCTTT. Residues: CSASSGEVTEAFF.